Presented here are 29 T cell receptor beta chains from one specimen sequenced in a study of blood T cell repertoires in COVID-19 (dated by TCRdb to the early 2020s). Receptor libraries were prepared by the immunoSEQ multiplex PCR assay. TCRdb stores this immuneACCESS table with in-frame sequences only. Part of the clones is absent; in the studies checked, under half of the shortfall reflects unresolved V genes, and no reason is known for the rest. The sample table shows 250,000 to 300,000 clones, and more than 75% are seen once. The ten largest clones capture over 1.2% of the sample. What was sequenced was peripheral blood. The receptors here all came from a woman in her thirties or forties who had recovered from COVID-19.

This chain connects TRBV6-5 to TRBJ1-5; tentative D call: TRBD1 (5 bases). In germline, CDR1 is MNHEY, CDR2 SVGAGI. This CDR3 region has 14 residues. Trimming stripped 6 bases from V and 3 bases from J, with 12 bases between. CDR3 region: CASSLLGHNQPQHF. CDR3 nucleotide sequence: TGTGCCAGCAGCCTTTTGGGGCACAATCAGCCCCAGCATTTT.

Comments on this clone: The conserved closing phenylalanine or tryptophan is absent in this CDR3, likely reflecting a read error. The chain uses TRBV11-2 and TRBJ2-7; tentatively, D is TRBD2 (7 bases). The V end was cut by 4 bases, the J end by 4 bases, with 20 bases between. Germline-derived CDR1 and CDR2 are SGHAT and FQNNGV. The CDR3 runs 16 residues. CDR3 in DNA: TGTGCCAGCAGCTCCCTACGGGCGGGGGCCCTTTACGAGCAGTACCTC. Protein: CASSSLRAGALYEQYL.

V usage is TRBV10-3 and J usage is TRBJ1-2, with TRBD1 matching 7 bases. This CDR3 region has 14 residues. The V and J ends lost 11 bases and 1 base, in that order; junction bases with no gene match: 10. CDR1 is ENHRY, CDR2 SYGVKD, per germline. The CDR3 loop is CASGGLTSNYGYTF. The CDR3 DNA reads TGTGCCTCAGGGGGGCTTACTAGTAACTATGGCTACACCTTC.

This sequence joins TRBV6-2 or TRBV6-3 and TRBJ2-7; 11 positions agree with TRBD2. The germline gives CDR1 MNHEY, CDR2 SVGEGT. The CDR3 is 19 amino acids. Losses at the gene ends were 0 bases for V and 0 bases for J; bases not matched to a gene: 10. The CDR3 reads CASSYSMTSGATVSYEQYF. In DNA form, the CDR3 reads TGTGCCAGCAGTTACTCGATGACTAGCGGGGCTACAGTCTCCTACGAGCAGTACTTC.

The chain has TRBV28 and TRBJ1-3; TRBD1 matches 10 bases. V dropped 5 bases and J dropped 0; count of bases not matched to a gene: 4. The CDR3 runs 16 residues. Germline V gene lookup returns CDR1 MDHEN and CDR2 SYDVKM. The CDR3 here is CASSPRTGGSGNTIYF. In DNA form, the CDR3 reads TGTGCCAGCAGTCCACGGACAGGGGGCTCTGGAAACACCATATATTTT.

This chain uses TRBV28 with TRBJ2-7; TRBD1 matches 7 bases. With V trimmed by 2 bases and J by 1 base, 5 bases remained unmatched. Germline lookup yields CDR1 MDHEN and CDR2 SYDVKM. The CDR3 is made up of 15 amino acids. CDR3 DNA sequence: TGTGCCAGCAGTTTACCCGGACAGGATTCCTACGAGCAGTACTTC. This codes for CASSLPGQDSYEQYF.

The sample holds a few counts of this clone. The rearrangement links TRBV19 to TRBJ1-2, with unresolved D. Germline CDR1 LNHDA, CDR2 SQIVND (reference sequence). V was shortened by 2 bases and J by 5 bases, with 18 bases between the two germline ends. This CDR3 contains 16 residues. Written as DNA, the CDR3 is TGTGCCAGTAGTATATACGGGGAGGCCAGAGGGTATGGCTACACCTTC. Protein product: CASSIYGEARGYGYTF.

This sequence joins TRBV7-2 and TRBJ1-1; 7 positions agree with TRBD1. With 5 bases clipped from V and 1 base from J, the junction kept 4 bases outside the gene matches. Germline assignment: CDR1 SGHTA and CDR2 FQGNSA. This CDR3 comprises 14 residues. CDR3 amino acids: CASSRRTGNTEAFF. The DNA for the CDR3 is TGTGCCAGCAGCCGTCGGACAGGGAACACTGAAGCTTTCTTT.

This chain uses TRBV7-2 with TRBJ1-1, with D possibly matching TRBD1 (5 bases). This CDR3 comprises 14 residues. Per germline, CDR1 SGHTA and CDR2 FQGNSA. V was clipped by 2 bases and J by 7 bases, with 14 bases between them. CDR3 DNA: TGTGCCAGCAGCTTATCCCCCGCGGGGGTTGAAGCTTTCTTT. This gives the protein CASSLSPAGVEAFF.

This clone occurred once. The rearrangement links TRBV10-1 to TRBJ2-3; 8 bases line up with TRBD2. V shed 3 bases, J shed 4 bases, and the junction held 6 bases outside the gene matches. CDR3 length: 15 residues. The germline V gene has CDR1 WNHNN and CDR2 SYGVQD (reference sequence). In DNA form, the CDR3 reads TGCGCCAGCAGTGACGATAGCGGGGTGGCAGATACGCAGTATTTT. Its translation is CASSDDSGVADTQYF.

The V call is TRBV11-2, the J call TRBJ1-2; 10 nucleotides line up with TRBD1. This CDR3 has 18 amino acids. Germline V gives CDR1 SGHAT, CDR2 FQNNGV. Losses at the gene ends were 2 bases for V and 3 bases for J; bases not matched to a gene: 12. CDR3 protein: CASSLPKTGGGSYYGYTF. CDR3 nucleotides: TGTGCCAGCAGCTTACCTAAGACAGGGGGCGGTTCCTACTATGGCTACACCTTC.

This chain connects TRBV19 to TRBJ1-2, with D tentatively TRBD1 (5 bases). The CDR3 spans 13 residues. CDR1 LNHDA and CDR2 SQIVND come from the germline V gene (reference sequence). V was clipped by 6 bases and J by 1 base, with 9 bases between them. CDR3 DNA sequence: TGTGCCAGTAGCCCAGACAGTAACTATGGCTACACCTTC. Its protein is CASSPDSNYGYTF.

CDR3 residues: CASRSGADTGELFF. The CDR3 DNA follows: TGTGCCAGCAGATCAGGGGCTGACACCGGGGAGCTGTTTTTT. The J gene is TRBJ2-2, the V gene TRBV7-9; TRBD1 might be the D (6 bases). V was trimmed by 6 bases and J by 3 bases, leaving 11 bases between them. This CDR3 has 14 residues. Germline V gene data show CDR1 as SEHNR and CDR2 as FQNEAQ (reference sequence).

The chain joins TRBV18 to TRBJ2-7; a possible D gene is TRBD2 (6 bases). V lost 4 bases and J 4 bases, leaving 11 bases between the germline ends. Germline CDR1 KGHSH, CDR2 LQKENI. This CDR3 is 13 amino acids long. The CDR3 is CASSHGEAYEQYF. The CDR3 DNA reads TGTGCCAGCTCACACGGGGAGGCTTACGAGCAGTACTTC.

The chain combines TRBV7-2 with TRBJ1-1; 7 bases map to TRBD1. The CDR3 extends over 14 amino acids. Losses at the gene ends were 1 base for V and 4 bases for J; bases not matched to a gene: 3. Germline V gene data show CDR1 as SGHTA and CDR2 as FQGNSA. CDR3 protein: CASSLGHRGTEAFF. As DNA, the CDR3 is TGTGCCAGCAGCTTAGGCCACAGGGGCACTGAAGCTTTCTTT.

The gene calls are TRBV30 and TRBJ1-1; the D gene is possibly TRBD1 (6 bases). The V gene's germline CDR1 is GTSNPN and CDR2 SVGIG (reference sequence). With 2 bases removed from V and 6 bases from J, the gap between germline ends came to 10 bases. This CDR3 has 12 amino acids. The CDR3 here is CAWSFRGAEAFF. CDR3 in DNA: TGTGCCTGGAGTTTCAGGGGCGCTGAAGCTTTCTTT.

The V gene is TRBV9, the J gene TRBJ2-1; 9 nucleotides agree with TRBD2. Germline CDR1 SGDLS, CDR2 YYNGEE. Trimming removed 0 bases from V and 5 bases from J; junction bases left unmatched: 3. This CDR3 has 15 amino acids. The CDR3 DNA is TGTGCCAGCAGCGTAGAGGCGGGGGGGGACAATGAGCAGTTCTTC. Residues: CASSVEAGGDNEQFF.

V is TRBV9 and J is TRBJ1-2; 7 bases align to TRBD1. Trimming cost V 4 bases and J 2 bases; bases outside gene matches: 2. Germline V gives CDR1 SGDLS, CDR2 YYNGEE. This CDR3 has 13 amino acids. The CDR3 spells CASSPTGNYGYTF. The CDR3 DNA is TGTGCCAGCAGCCCGACAGGGAACTATGGCTACACCTTC.

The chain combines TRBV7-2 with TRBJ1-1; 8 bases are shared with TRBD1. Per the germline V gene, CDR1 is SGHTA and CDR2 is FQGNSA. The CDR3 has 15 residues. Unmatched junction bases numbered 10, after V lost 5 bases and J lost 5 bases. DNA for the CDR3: TGTGCCAGCAGCGCATGGACAGGGAGGGGGACTGAAGCTTTCTTT. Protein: CASSAWTGRGTEAFF.

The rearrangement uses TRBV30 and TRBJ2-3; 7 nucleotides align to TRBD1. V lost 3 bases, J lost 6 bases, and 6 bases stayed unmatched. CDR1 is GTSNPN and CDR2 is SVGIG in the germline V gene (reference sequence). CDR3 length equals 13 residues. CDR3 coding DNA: TGTGCCTGGAGCCGGGACAGCAAGGATACGCAGTATTTT. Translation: CAWSRDSKDTQYF.

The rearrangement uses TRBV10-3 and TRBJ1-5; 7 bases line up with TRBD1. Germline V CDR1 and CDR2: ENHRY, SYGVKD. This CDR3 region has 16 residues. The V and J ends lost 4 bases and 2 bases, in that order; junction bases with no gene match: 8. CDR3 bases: TGTGCCATCAGTGCAGGGGGGCAGGGTGGCAATCAGCCCCAGCATTTT. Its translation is CAISAGGQGGNQPQHF.

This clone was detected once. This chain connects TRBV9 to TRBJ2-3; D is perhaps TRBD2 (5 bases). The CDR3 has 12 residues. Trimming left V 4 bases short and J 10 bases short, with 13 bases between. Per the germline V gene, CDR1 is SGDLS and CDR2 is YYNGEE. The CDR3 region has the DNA TGTGCCAGCAGCCCTACTAGTGAGGCGCAGTATTTT. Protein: CASSPTSEAQYF.

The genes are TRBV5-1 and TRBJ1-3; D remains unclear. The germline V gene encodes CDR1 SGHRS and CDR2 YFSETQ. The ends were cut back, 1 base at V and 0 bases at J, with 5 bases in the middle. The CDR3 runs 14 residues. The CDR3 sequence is CASSLTLSGNTIYF. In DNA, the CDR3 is TGCGCCAGCAGCTTGACTCTCTCTGGAAACACCATATATTTT. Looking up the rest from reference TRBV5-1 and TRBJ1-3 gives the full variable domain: KAGVTQTPRYLIKTRGQQVTLSCSPISGHRSVSWYQQTPGQGLQFLFEYFSETQRNKGNFPGRFSGRQFSNSRSEMNVSTLELGDSALYLCASSLTLSGNTIYFGEGSWLTVV.

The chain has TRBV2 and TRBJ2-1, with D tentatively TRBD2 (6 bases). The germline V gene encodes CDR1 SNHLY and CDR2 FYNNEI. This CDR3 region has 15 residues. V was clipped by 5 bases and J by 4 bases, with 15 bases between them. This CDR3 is CASSPSLALYNEQFF. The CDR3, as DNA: TGTGCCAGCAGTCCGTCTCTAGCGCTATACAATGAGCAGTTCTTC.

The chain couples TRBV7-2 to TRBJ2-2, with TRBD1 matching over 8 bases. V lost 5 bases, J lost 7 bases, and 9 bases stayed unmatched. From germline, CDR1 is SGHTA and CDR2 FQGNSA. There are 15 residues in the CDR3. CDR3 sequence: CASSPRTGKGGELFF. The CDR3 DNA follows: TGTGCCAGCAGCCCAAGGACAGGGAAGGGCGGGGAGCTGTTTTTT. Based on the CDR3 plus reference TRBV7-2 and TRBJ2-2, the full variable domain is GAGVSQSPSNKVTEKGKDVELRCDPISGHTALYWYRQSLGQGLEFLIYFQGNSAPDKSGLPSDRFSAERTGGSVSTLTIQRTQQEDSAVYLCASSPRTGKGGELFFGEGSRLTVL.

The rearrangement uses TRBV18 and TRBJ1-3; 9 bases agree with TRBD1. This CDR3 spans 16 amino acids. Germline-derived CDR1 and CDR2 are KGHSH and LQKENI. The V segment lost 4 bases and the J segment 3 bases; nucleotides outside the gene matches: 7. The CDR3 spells CASSQDRGRFGNTIYF. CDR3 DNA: TGTGCCAGCTCACAGGACAGGGGAAGATTTGGAAACACCATATATTTT. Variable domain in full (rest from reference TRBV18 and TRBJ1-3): NAGVMQNPRHLVRRRGQEARLRCSPMKGHSHVYWYRQLPEEGLKFMVYLQKENIIDESGMPKERFSAEFPKEGPSILRIQQVVRGDSAAYFCASSQDRGRFGNTIYFGEGSWLTVV.

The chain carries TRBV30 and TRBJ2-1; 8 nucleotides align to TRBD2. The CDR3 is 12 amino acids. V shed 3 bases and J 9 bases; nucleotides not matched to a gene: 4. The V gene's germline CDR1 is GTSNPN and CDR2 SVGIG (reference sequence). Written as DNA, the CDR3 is TGTGCCTGGAGCGGGGGGGCCGGTGAGCAGTTCTTC. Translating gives CAWSGGAGEQFF.

This CDR3 reads CSAGGVVQYF. In nucleotides, the CDR3 is TGCAGTGCTGGGGGGGTAGTCCAGTATTTT. V is TRBV20-1 and J is TRBJ2-3, with TRBD2 identical over 7 bases. CDR1 DFQATT and CDR2 SNEGSKA come from the germline V gene (reference sequence). This CDR3 is built from 10 residues. V was pared by 5 bases and J by 12 bases, with 5 bases of the junction left unmatched.

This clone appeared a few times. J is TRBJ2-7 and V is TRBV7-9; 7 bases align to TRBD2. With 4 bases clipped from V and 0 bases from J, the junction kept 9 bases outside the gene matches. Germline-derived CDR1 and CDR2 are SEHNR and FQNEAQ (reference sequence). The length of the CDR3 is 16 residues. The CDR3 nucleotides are TGTGCCAGCAGCTCCCTGGTGTCGGGGGGCTCCTACGAGCAGTACTTC. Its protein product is CASSSLVSGGSYEQYF.